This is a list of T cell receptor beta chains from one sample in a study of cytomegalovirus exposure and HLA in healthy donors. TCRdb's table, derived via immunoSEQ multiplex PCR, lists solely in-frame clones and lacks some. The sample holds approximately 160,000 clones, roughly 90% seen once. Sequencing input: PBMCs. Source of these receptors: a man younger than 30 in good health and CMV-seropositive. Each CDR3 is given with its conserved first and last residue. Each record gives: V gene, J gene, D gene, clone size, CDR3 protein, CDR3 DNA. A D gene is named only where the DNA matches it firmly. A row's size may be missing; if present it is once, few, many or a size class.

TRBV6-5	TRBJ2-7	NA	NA	CASSSDRRGYEQYF	TGTGCCAGCAGTTCCGACAGAAGGGGGTACGAGCAGTACTTC
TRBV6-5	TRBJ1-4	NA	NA	CASSYSSPGNEKLFF	TGTGCCAGCAGTTACTCCTCTCCCGGGAATGAAAAACTGTTTTTT
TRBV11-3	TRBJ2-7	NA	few	CASSPGAYEQYF	TGTGCCAGCAGCCCGGGAGCCTACGAGCAGTACTTC
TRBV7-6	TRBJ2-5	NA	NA	CASSLGLSATQYF	TGTGCCAGCAGCTTAGGTCTTAGCGCCACCCAGTACTTC
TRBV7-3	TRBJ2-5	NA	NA	CASSLMGSQETQYF	TGTGCCAGCAGCTTAATGGGCAGCCAAGAGACCCAGTACTTC
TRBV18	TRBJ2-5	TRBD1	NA	CASSPRGSKETQYF	TGTGCCAGCTCACCCAGGGGGTCAAAAGAGACCCAGTACTTC
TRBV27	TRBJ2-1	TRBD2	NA	CASSSTGGSLYYNEQFF	TGTGCCAGCAGTTCCACCGGCGGGAGTCTGTACTACAATGAGCAGTTCTTC
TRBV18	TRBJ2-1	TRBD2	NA	CASSPLSAGDSEQFF	TGTGCCAGCTCACCACTCTCAGCGGGAGATAGTGAGCAGTTCTTC
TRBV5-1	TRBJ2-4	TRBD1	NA	CASSPGDRAKNIQYF	TGCGCCAGCAGCCCAGGGGACAGGGCCAAAAACATTCAGTACTTC
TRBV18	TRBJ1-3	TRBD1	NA	CASSPGTVGNTIYF	TGTGCCAGCTCACCAGGGACAGTAGGAAACACCATATATTTT
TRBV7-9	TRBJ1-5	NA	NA	CASSLLGDNQPQHF	TGTGCCAGCAGCTTATTAGGGGACAATCAGCCCCAGCATTTT
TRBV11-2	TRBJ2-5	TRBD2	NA	CASSLLAKHWGGGRETQYF	TGTGCCAGCAGCTTACTTGCCAAACACTGGGGCGGGGGGCGAGAGACCCAGTACTTC
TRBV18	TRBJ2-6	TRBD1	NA	CASSPALTGLPSGANVLTF	TGTGCCAGCTCACCAGCGTTGACAGGGCTTCCCTCTGGGGCCAACGTCCTGACTTTC
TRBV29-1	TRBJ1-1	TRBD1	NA	CSATTGTNTEAFF	TGCAGCGCTACGACAGGGACCAACACTGAAGCTTTCTTT
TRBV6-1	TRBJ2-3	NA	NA	CASSEGFLGRDTQYF	TGTGCCAGCAGTGAAGGCTTCTTAGGGAGGGATACGCAGTATTTT
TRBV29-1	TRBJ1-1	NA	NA	CSVAAPRGSFDGEAFF	TGCAGCGTTGCCGCCCCGAGAGGTTCCTTTGACGGTGAAGCTTTCTTT
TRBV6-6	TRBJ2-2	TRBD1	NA	CASGTGNTGELFF	TGTGCCAGCGGGACAGGGAACACCGGGGAGCTGTTTTTT
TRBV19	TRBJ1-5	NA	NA	CASSISSDSNQPQHF	TGTGCCAGTAGTATTTCTTCAGATAGCAATCAGCCCCAGCATTTT
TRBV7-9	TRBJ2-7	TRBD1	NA	CASDDSTGYPEQYF	TGTGCCAGCGACGATTCGACAGGGTATCCCGAGCAGTACTTC
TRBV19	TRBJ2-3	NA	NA	CASSIDSGTSTDTQYF	TGTGCCAGTAGTATAGATTCAGGGACTAGCACAGATACGCAGTATTTT
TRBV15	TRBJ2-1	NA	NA	CATSDGVGGNEQFF	TGTGCCACCAGCGACGGCGTGGGGGGCAATGAGCAGTTCTTC
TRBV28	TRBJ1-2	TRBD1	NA	CASSGTGTGYTF	TGTGCCAGCAGCGGGACAGGGACTGGCTACACCTTC
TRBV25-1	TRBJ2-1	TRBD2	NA	CASSGLAGGNNEQFF	TGTGCCAGCAGTGGACTAGCGGGAGGTAACAATGAGCAGTTCTTC
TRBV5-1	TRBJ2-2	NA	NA	CASSKRAQRTGELFF	TGCGCCAGCAGCAAGCGCGCCCAAAGGACCGGGGAGCTGTTTTTT
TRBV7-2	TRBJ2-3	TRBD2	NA	CASSLVLAGSRDTQYF	TGTGCCAGCAGCTTAGTTTTAGCGGGCTCCCGAGATACGCAGTATTTT
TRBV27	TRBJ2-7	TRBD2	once	CASSSDGTSRYEQYF	TGTGCCAGCAGTTCGGACGGGACTAGCCGCTACGAGCAGTACTTC
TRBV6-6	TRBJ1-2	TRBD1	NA	CAARTGIHYGYTF	TGTGCCGCGCGGACAGGGATTCACTATGGCTACACCTTC
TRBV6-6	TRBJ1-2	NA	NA	CASSYSVGKMGSGYTF	TGTGCCAGCAGTTACTCTGTCGGGAAAATGGGGTCTGGCTACACCTTC
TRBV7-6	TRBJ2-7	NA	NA	CASSRENQPYEQYF	TGTGCCAGCAGTCGGGAGAATCAACCCTACGAGCAGTACTTC
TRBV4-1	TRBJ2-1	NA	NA	CASSPKGSESSYNEQFF	TGCGCCAGCAGCCCCAAGGGGTCAGAGAGCTCCTACAATGAGCAGTTCTTC
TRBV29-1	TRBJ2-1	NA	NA	CSVEGVIDEQFF	TGCAGCGTTGAAGGTGTAATCGATGAGCAGTTCTTC
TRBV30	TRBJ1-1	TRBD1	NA	CAWIRIIGQGIEIGNTEAFF	TGTGCCTGGATCCGTATTATAGGACAGGGGATTGAAATAGGGAACACTGAAGCTTTCTTT
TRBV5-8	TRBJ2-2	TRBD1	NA	CASSLGTALNTGELFF	TGTGCCAGCAGCCTCGGGACAGCATTGAACACCGGGGAGCTGTTTTTT
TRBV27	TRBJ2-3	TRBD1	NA	CASSLLPPGQGADTQYF	TGTGCCAGCAGTTTATTACCCCCGGGACAGGGGGCAGATACGCAGTATTTT
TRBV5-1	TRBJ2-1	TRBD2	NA	CASSSSGSQSYNEQFF	TGCGCCAGCAGCAGTAGCGGGAGCCAGTCCTACAATGAGCAGTTCTTC
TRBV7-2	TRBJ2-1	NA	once	CASSPPSLRASHEQFF	TGTGCCAGCAGCCCCCCTAGTCTTCGAGCCTCCCATGAGCAGTTCTTC
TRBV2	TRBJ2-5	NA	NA	CASSEGVGGLQETQYF	TGTGCCAGCAGTGAAGGGGTGGGAGGATTACAAGAGACCCAGTACTTC
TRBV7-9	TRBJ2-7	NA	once	CASSLAEGALDEQYF	TGTGCCAGCAGCTTAGCGGAGGGGGCGCTTGACGAGCAGTACTTC
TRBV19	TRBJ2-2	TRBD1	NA	CASQWTGGGHGELFF	TGTGCCAGCCAATGGACAGGGGGTGGGCACGGGGAGCTGTTTTTT
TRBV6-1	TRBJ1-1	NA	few	CASSETGFTEAFF	TGTGCCAGCAGTGAAACAGGGTTCACTGAAGCTTTCTTT
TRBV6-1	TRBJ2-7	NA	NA	CASSVRRDQLYEQYF	TGTGCCAGCAGTGTTCGGAGGGACCAACTCTACGAGCAGTACTTC
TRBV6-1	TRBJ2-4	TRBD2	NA	CASSGPPGTRNDIQYF	TGTGCCAGCAGTGGACCTCCCGGGACTAGGAACGACATTCAGTACTTC
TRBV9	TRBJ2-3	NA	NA	CASSVADTQYF	TGTGCCAGCAGCGTGGCTGATACGCAGTATTTT
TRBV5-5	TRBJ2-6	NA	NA	CASSLWQGLSGANVLTF	TGTGCCAGCAGCTTGTGGCAGGGTCTATCTGGGGCCAACGTCCTGACTTTC
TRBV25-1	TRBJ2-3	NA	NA	CASSELGQTGTDTQYF	TGTGCCAGCAGTGAATTGGGCCAAACAGGCACAGATACGCAGTATTTT